Presented here are 18 T cell receptor beta chains from one specimen sequenced in a study of cytomegalovirus exposure and HLA in healthy donors. PCR was performed using 60 Vbeta and 13 Jbeta primers. Repertoires were generated with immunoSEQ multiplex PCR, while TCRdb's copy carries only in-frame clones and drops some. The data hold 150,000 to 200,000 clones, with around 83% observed a single time. Sample: PBMCs. The receptors here all came from a woman aged 40 to 50 in good health and CMV-seronegative.

This chain joins TRBV5-5 and TRBJ1-2; 8 nucleotides agree with TRBD1. CDR1 is SGHKS and CDR2 is YYEKEE in the germline V gene (reference sequence). The CDR3 extends over 13 amino acids. J lost 8 bases, V lost 1 base, and 4 bases had no gene match. The CDR3 bases are TGTGCCAGCAGCTTGCAAGGACAGGGAGGCTACACCTTC. This codes for CASSLQGQGGYTF.

This clone has just one count. The V gene is TRBV29-1, the J gene TRBJ2-1; D ambiguous. CDR3 length equals 12 residues. V was trimmed by 4 bases and J by 6 bases, leaving 10 bases between them. The V gene's germline CDR1 is SQVTM and CDR2 ANQGSEA. The CDR3 DNA sequence: TGCAGCGTTGCGTTATCCGTCAATGAGCAGTTCTTC. Residues: CSVALSVNEQFF.

The gene calls are TRBV27 and TRBJ1-5; perhaps TRBD1 as D (6 bases). The germline gives CDR1 MNHEY, CDR2 SMNVEV (reference sequence). V dropped 0 bases and J dropped 0 bases, with 9 bases sitting between them. This CDR3 has 16 amino acids. CDR3 protein: CASSLSGTLSNQPQHF. DNA for the CDR3: TGTGCCAGCAGTTTATCGGGGACACTTAGCAATCAGCCCCAGCATTTT.

The J gene is TRBJ1-4, the V gene TRBV5-1; 10 bases line up with TRBD1. Germline V gene sequence: CDR1 SGHRS, CDR2 YFSETQ. The V segment lost 4 bases and the J segment 8 bases; nucleotides outside the gene matches: 5. The CDR3 loop spans 14 amino acids. The CDR3 spells CASSQTGGREKLFF. The CDR3 region has the DNA TGCGCCAGCAGCCAGACAGGGGGCAGAGAAAAACTGTTTTTT.

This clone was recorded a few times. The CDR3 reads CASSSNWGDSFRRGYTF. DNA for the CDR3: TGTGCCAGCAGCTCCAATTGGGGGGACAGCTTCCGGAGAGGCTACACCTTC. This chain links TRBV11-3 with TRBJ1-2; 7 nucleotides match TRBD1. Germline values: CDR1 SGHNT, CDR2 YENEEA. After removal of 4 bases from V and 8 bases from J, the junction contained 19 bases not matched to a gene. The CDR3 loop spans 17 amino acids.

The rearrangement uses TRBV15 and TRBJ1-1; D unclear. This CDR3 has 13 residues. The V gene lost 0 bases and the J gene lost 8 bases, with 10 bases spanning the gap. Germline V gene sequence: CDR1 LNHNV, CDR2 YYDKDF (reference sequence). Written as DNA, the CDR3 is TGTGCCACCAGCAGAGATCCGAGAGCCGAAGCTTTCTTT. This sequence encodes CATSRDPRAEAFF.

V gene TRBV25-1 combines with J gene TRBJ1-4; 10 bases fit TRBD1. Trimming took 1 base from V and 7 from J; bases not matched to a gene: 9. The CDR3 is made up of 17 amino acids. Germline values: CDR1 MGHDK, CDR2 SYGVNS. In nucleotides, the CDR3 is TGTGCCAGCAGTGAATCCCTTGGGACAGGGGCTTGTGAAAAACTGTTTTTT. It encodes CASSESLGTGACEKLFF.

The V and J genes are TRBV4-1 and TRBJ2-3; 8 bases agree with TRBD2. V lost 1 base to trimming and J lost 7 bases; unmatched junction nucleotides: 10. The CDR3 totals 16 residues. Germline values: CDR1 MGHRA, CDR2 YSYEKL. The chain's CDR3 is CASSQASREERNTQYF. The CDR3 nucleotides read TGCGCCAGCAGCCAAGCTTCGCGGGAGGAAAGAAATACGCAGTATTTT.

The chain carries TRBV7-2 and TRBJ2-3, with a weak D call TRBD1 (5 bases). The CDR3 covers 15 residues. The germline V and J ends were trimmed by 1 base and 5 bases, with 13 bases remaining between them. Germline V lookup: CDR1 SGHTA, CDR2 FQGNSA. CDR3 amino acids: CASSLGGRAEDTQYF. CDR3 sequence (DNA): TGTGCCAGCAGCTTAGGGGGCAGGGCCGAAGATACGCAGTATTTT. The variable domain in full, completed from reference TRBV7-2 and TRBJ2-3, reads GAGVSQSPSNKVTEKGKDVELRCDPISGHTALYWYRQSLGQGLEFLIYFQGNSAPDKSGLPSDRFSAERTGGSVSTLTIQRTQQEDSAVYLCASSLGGRAEDTQYFGPGTRLTVL.

This clone occurred once. V is TRBV10-3 and J is TRBJ2-2; 11 bases match TRBD2. The V segment lost 6 bases and the J segment 5 bases; nucleotides outside the gene matches: 5. Germline values: CDR1 ENHRY, CDR2 SYGVKD. The CDR3 is 15 residues long. CDR3 amino acids: CAIRALAGGTGELFF. CDR3 sequence (DNA): TGTGCCATCAGGGCCCTAGCGGGAGGAACCGGGGAGCTGTTTTTT.

This chain links TRBV19 with TRBJ2-3, with D possibly matching TRBD2 (5 bases). Germline CDR1 is LNHDA and CDR2 is SQIVND (reference sequence). This CDR3 is 16 amino acids long. Between the trimmed V and J ends, which lost 6 bases and 0 bases, there was a span of 16 bases. The CDR3 loop is CASSNRGWSSTDTQYF. CDR3 DNA sequence: TGTGCCAGTAGCAACCGAGGGTGGAGTAGCACAGATACGCAGTATTTT.

This clone was found once. This sequence joins TRBV19 and TRBJ1-1; TRBD1 matches 8 bases. V lost 5 bases to trimming and J lost 13 bases; unmatched junction nucleotides: 15. The length of the CDR3 is 14 residues. Germline V lookup: CDR1 LNHDA, CDR2 SQIVND (reference sequence). Here the CDR3 DNA reads TGTGCCAGTAGTCCGGACAGGGACCTTGGAATCGTTTTCTTT. Protein sequence: CASSPDRDLGIVFF.

The chain carries TRBV5-1 and TRBJ2-3; a weak D match, TRBD1 (5 bases). The CDR3 loop spans 18 amino acids. CDR1 and CDR2 from the germline V gene are SGHRS and YFSETQ. Trimming stripped 1 base from V and 0 bases from J, with 18 bases between. The CDR3 sequence is CASSLRRSRGRSTDTQYF. CDR3 nucleotide sequence: TGCGCCAGCAGCTTGCGGAGAAGTAGGGGTAGAAGCACAGATACGCAGTATTTT.

V is TRBV6-1 and J is TRBJ1-4, with TRBD1 as a possible D gene (5 bases). With 2 bases removed from V and 4 bases from J, the gap between germline ends came to 17 bases. This CDR3 has 17 residues. Germline V gene data show CDR1 as MNHNS and CDR2 as SASEGT. The CDR3 is CASSERGNPADNEKLFF. DNA for the CDR3: TGTGCCAGCAGTGAACGGGGGAACCCCGCAGATAATGAAAAACTGTTTTTT.

The chain employs TRBV5-6 and TRBJ2-2; 8 bases fit TRBD1. The germline gives CDR1 SGHDT, CDR2 YYEEEE. The ends lost 0 bases at V and 5 bases at J; junction bases unmatched: 3. This CDR3 has 15 amino acids. CDR3 nucleotides: TGTGCCAGCAGCTTGGGAACAGGGGGAACCGGGGAGCTGTTTTTT. Its protein product is CASSLGTGGTGELFF.

A few counts support this clone. This rearrangement joins TRBV11-3 to TRBJ2-7; 9 bases agree with TRBD2. The length of the CDR3 is 15 residues. Trimming at V came to 5 bases and at J to 3 bases, leaving 8 bases not matched to a gene. Germline CDR1 and CDR2: SGHNT and YENEEA. The CDR3 DNA sequence: TGTGCCAGCAGCGCACTTAGCGGGAGAGGCTACGAGCAGTACTTC. Translated: CASSALSGRGYEQYF.

The chain links TRBV7-2 to TRBJ2-3; 9 bases agree with TRBD2. The CDR3 consists of 16 residues. Trimming removed 4 bases from V and 2 bases from J; junction bases left unmatched: 7. Germline V gene sequence: CDR1 SGHTA, CDR2 FQGNSA. DNA of the CDR3: TGTGCCAGCAGCTCCCCAGGCGGGAGGGCCACAGATACGCAGTATTTT. Its translation: CASSSPGGRATDTQYF.

This clone was found a few times. The rearrangement uses TRBV7-2 and TRBJ2-5, with a weak D call TRBD2 (6 bases). The CDR3 length is 14 residues. The germline CDR1 and CDR2 sequences are SGHTA and FQGNSA. Trimming removed 4 bases from V and 3 bases from J, with 12 bases in between. The CDR3 loop is CASSYGTSKETQYF. The CDR3 nucleotides read TGTGCCAGCAGCTACGGGACTTCTAAAGAGACCCAGTACTTC.